The present T cell receptor (beta chain) was sequenced within a study of blood T cell repertoires in COVID-19. Study-wide context: The United States, Italy and Spain supplied acute and convalescent COVID-19 samples. In each case, the material was cDNA or gDNA derived from T cells, B-cell-depleted T cells, or PBMCs.

The CDR3 length is 13 residues. Trimming removed 6 bases from V and 3 bases from J; junction bases left unmatched: 4. Per the authors' pipeline: Cell counts per sample came from amplifying reference gene primers. Sequenced by immunoSEQ multiplex PCR; TCRdb stores in-frame clones only, minus some. V, J and clone size are those of that table, while D and trimming were read from the DNA. Of 130,000 or so clones detected, 84% appear once; the ten largest clones hold 13%. This TCR derives from a human donor in a cohort sampled during active COVID-19. Sequencing was carried out using peripheral blood. This rearrangement joins TRBV12-3 or TRBV12-4 to TRBJ1-1, with 7 bases that match TRBD1. The CDR3 spells CASRFDRDTEAFF. The CDR3 DNA reads as TGTGCCAGCAGATTCGACAGGGACACTGAAGCTTTCTTT.